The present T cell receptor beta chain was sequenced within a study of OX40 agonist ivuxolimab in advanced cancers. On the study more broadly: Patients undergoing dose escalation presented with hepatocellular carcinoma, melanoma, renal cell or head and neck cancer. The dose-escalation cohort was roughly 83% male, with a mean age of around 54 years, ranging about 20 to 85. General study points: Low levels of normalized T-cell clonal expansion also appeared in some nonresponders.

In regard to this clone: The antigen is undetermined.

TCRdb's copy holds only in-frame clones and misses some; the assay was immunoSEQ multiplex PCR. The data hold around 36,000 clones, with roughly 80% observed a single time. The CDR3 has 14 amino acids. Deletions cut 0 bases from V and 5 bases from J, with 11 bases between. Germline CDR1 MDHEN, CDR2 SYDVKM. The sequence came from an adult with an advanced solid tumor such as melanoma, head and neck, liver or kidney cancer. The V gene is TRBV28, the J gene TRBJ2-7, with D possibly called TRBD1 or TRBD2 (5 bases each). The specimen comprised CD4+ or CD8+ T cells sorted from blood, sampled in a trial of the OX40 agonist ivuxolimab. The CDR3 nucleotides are TGTGCCAGCAGTTTATGGAGGGGAGTCCACGAGCAGTACTTC. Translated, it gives CASSLWRGVHEQYF.